These T cell receptor beta chains were read from a single sample in a study of PD-L1 blockade in urothelial cancer. The data were produced by immunoSEQ multiplex PCR, yet TCRdb's version contains in-frame clones alone and is incomplete. The table has tens of thousands of clones, about 76% seen once. The material was PBMCs, obtained around atezolizumab (anti-PD-L1) treatment. These TCRs come from a man in his sixties or seventies with urothelial cancer. Each CDR3 is given with its conserved first and last residue. The D gene is left open where the match is weak. Where a row states a size, it is once, few, many or the class of an expanded clone; other rows omit it.

J: TRBJ1-5; D: -; V: TRBV28; size: few; DNA: TGTGCCAGCAGCAGAACCGGGACATTTAGCAATCAGCCCCAGCATTTT; CDR3: CASSRTGTFSNQPQHF
J: TRBJ2-7; D: TRBD1; V: TRBV5-1; size: once; DNA: TGCGCCAGCAGCAGAATACAGGGGGCGCGAGGGGAGCAGTACTTC; CDR3: CASSRIQGARGEQYF
J: TRBJ2-1; D: -; V: TRBV10-3; size: -; DNA: TGTGCCATCAGTGATCTGGGAGTGGGGAACAATGAGCAGTTCTTC; CDR3: CAISDLGVGNNEQFF
J: TRBJ1-2; D: -; V: TRBV11-2; size: -; DNA: TGTGCCAGCAGCTTAGATAGTCCCCCGTATGGCTACACCTTC; CDR3: CASSLDSPPYGYTF
J: TRBJ2-5; D: TRBD2; V: TRBV5-1; size: -; DNA: TGCGCCAGCAGCTCCCTGGGACTAGCGGGAGGACTGGAGACCCAGTACTTC; CDR3: CASSSLGLAGGLETQYF
J: TRBJ1-2; D: TRBD1; V: TRBV5-1; size: few; DNA: TGCGCCAGCAGCGAGGGCAGGGGGACAGAAGGCTACACCTTC; CDR3: CASSEGRGTEGYTF
J: TRBJ2-7; D: -; V: TRBV20-1; size: -; DNA: TGCAGTGGAGATAGTGGCTACGAGCAGTACTTC; CDR3: CSGDSGYEQYF
J: TRBJ1-1; D: TRBD1; V: TRBV19; size: -; DNA: TGTGCCAGTAGTGTTCCGGGACAGGGTTCCACTGAAGCTTTCTTT; CDR3: CASSVPGQGSTEAFF
J: TRBJ2-3; D: -; V: TRBV4-1; size: -; DNA: TGCGCCAGCAGCCAAGAGCCTAGGATCTACACAGATACGCAGTATTTT; CDR3: CASSQEPRIYTDTQYF
J: TRBJ2-3; D: -; V: TRBV21-1; size: -; DNA: TGTGCCAGCAGCAAAGCGGGGAGGGATTGGGGGAGGTGGGGCACAGATACGCAGTATTTT; CDR3: CASSKAGRDWGRWGTDTQYF
J: TRBJ2-3; D: TRBD2; V: TRBV10-1; size: -; DNA: TGCGCCAGCAGCGACCGAGTTTTGACTAGCGGGAAGGTGGATACGCAGTATTTT; CDR3: CASSDRVLTSGKVDTQYF
J: TRBJ2-5; D: TRBD2; V: TRBV7-3; size: -; DNA: TGTGCCAGCAGCTTAAACCCCGGGGGGGAGACCCAGTACTTC; CDR3: CASSLNPGGETQYF
J: TRBJ2-5; D: -; V: TRBV6-6; size: -; DNA: TGTGCCAGCAGTTACGTGGGAGAACGGGGAGAGACCCAGTACTTC; CDR3: CASSYVGERGETQYF
J: TRBJ2-1; D: TRBD2; V: TRBV7-2; size: few; DNA: TGTGCCAGCAGCTTAGAACTAGCGGCCTACAATGAGCAGTTCTTC; CDR3: CASSLELAAYNEQFF
J: TRBJ2-7; D: TRBD2; V: TRBV4-1; size: -; DNA: TGCGCCAGCAGCCAAGATCGGACTAGCGGGAGATACGAGCAGTACTTC; CDR3: CASSQDRTSGRYEQYF
J: TRBJ2-2; D: -; V: TRBV7-3; size: -; DNA: TGTGCCACCGGGGAGGCGGGGGAGCTGTTTTTT; CDR3: CATGEAGELFF
J: TRBJ2-3; D: TRBD2; V: TRBV7-2; size: once; DNA: TGTGCCAGCAGCCGTGCTAGCGGGGGCACAGATACGCAGTATTTT; CDR3: CASSRASGGTDTQYF
J: TRBJ2-3; D: -; V: TRBV18; size: -; DNA: TGTGCCAGCTCACCACCTGTCGGCACAGATACGCAGTATTTT; CDR3: CASSPPVGTDTQYF
J: TRBJ1-4; D: TRBD1; V: TRBV7-2; size: -; DNA: TGTGCCAGCAGCGCGGGACAGGGACTGCTGTTTTTT; CDR3: CASSAGQGLLFF
J: TRBJ2-5; D: TRBD2; V: TRBV7-6; size: -; DNA: TGTGCCAGCAGCTTAGAAGCGGGATTCCAAGAGACCCAGTACTTC; CDR3: CASSLEAGFQETQYF
J: TRBJ2-7; D: -; V: TRBV5-1; size: -; DNA: TGCGCCAGCAGCTTGGACAGGGCCCACGAGCAGTACTTC; CDR3: CASSLDRAHEQYF
J: TRBJ2-7; D: -; V: TRBV28; size: -; DNA: TGTGCCGCGGGGCGAGTTGGGCGGCCCACTCCGAACCAGGAGCAGTACTTC; CDR3: CAAGRVGRPTPNQEQYF
J: TRBJ2-5; D: TRBD2; V: TRBV4-1; size: -; DNA: TGCGCCAGCAGCCAAGAACCCTTTGGGGGCGGGAGGGCCAAGGAGACCCAGTACTTC; CDR3: CASSQEPFGGGRAKETQYF
J: TRBJ2-3; D: -; V: TRBV30; size: -; DNA: TGTGCCCTGGAGGTCCTTTCTACGCAGTATTTT; CDR3: CALEVLSTQYF
J: TRBJ1-5; D: -; V: TRBV10-2; size: -; DNA: TGCGCCAGCAGTGAGTCCGAGGGGGAGAGGCCCCAGCATTTT; CDR3: CASSESEGERPQHF
J: TRBJ1-1; D: -; V: TRBV6-5; size: few; DNA: TGTGCCAGCAGAAAACCGGGGGGGGAGAACACTGAAGCTTTCTTT; CDR3: CASRKPGGENTEAFF
J: TRBJ2-4; D: TRBD2; V: TRBV5-1; size: -; DNA: TGCGCCAGCAGCGGACTAGCGGGAGAGGTTAACATTCAGTACTTC; CDR3: CASSGLAGEVNIQYF
J: TRBJ1-1; D: TRBD1; V: TRBV29-1; size: -; DNA: TGCAGCGGGACCGGGACAGGGGCGACTGAAGCTTTCTTT; CDR3: CSGTGTGATEAFF